This TCR beta chain was profiled in a study of beta chain features in type 1 diabetes. General study findings and limits: All four CD4+ subsets from Type 1 diabetes patients carried moderately but significantly shorter TCRB CDR3s.

Investigators reverse transcribed all isolated RNA, so they sequenced expressed TCRB transcripts. TCRdb keeps only in-frame clones here, not all; method: immunoSEQ multiplex PCR. The table lists hundreds of thousands of clones, about a sixth of them singletons. The sample holds a few counts of this clone. Its antigen is as yet unknown. The J segment lost 7 bases and the V segment lost 0 bases, leaving 4 bases of the junction unmatched. CDR1 and CDR2 from the germline V gene are SGDLS and YYNGEE. The CDR3 totals 14 residues. The sample consisted of naive CD4+ T cells from blood. The TCR sequence derives from a young woman in good health. The chain recombines TRBV9 with TRBJ2-1; TRBD1 agrees at 7 bases. The CDR3 loop is CASSVVSGGNEQFF. The DNA of the CDR3 is TGTGCCAGCAGCGTAGTGTCAGGGGGTAATGAGCAGTTCTTC.